Below, 9 T cell receptor beta chains from the same sample are listed, as sequenced in a study of T cells after yellow fever vaccination. TCRdb processed the 5' RACE reads anew with MiXCR; each CDR3 protein has one entry. The sample holds nearly 550,000 distinct CDR3 sequences, 15% to 20% seen once. Here the sequenced sample was PBMCs, taken 15 days after the yellow fever booster vaccination. The receptors shown here come from a man aged 25-45 years who received the YFV17D yellow fever vaccine.

The chain recombines TRBV7-3 with TRBJ2-5, with 7 bases identical to TRBD2. Trimming removed 5 bases from V and 4 bases from J; junction bases left unmatched: 10. CDR1 and CDR2 from the germline V gene are SGHTA and FQGTGA. This CDR3 comprises 15 residues. CDR3 coding DNA: TGTGCCAGCAGCCTCTCAGCGGGAAGGGTAGAGACCCAGTACTTC. This codes for CASSLSAGRVETQYF.

The chain uses TRBV5-1 and TRBJ1-1; D remains unclear. The CDR3 length is 13 residues. Germline CDR1 reads SGHRS; CDR2 reads YFSETQ. V gave up 0 bases and J gave up 4 bases, with 7 bases separating them. CDR3 DNA sequence: TGCGCCAGCAGCTTGGGGTACAGCACTGAAGCTTTCTTT. It yields the protein CASSLGYSTEAFF.

This clonotype has more than one count but fewer than ten. This sequence joins TRBV6-1 and TRBJ1-1, with D maybe TRBD1 (5 bases). The germline CDR1 and CDR2 sequences are MNHNS and SASEGT. The CDR3 runs to 13 residues. Deletions cut 6 bases from V and 4 bases from J, with 12 bases between. CDR3 nucleotide sequence: TGTGCCAGCAGCCGATTTCAGGGCACTGAAGCTTTCTTT. This translates into CASSRFQGTEAFF.

A few counts support this clonotype. The V call is TRBV7-8, the J call TRBJ2-1; 9 bases match TRBD2. Trimming took 8 bases from V and 4 from J; bases not matched to a gene: 15. This CDR3 region has 17 residues. Germline CDR1 is SGHVS and CDR2 is FQNEAQ. The CDR3 spells CASALMFGSGRYNEQFF. In DNA, the CDR3 is TGTGCCAGCGCACTGATGTTTGGGAGCGGGAGGTACAATGAGCAGTTCTTC. The variable domain in full, with the rest retrieved from reference TRBV7-8 and TRBJ2-1, is GAGVSQSPRYKVAKRGQDVALRCDPISGHVSLFWYQQALGQGPEFLTYFQNEAQLDKSGLPSDRFFAERPEGSVSTLKIQRTQQEDSAVYLCASALMFGSGRYNEQFFGPGTRLTVL.

This clonotype was picked up a small number of times. The chain's CDR3 is CASSLQSLEQYF. The CDR3 DNA reads TGTGCCAGCAGTTTACAGTCTTTAGAGCAGTACTTC. The rearrangement joins TRBV12-3 or TRBV12-4 to TRBJ2-7; no definite D call. Trimming shortened V by 2 bases and J by 7 bases, and 9 bases separated the two germline ends. The CDR3 has 12 amino acids.

This clonotype came up once. V and J are TRBV20-1 and TRBJ2-5; D is unresolved. The CDR3 has 15 residues. V lost 1 base to trimming and J lost 1 base, with 13 bases between them. Germline CDR1 reads DFQATT; CDR2 reads SNEGSKA (reference sequence). The CDR3 coding sequence is TGCAGTGCTAGAGGATACTTCCGGCTCCAAGAGACCCAGTACTTC. This encodes CSARGYFRLQETQYF.

The CDR3 DNA sequence: TGTGCCATCGGCCCCAGACTCGCGAGCTACAATGAGCAGTTCTTC. Translated: CAIGPRLASYNEQFF. The chain is built from TRBV7-9 and TRBJ2-1; D is unresolved. The CDR3 contains 15 residues. Germline lookup yields CDR1 SEHNR and CDR2 FQNEAQ (reference sequence). Trimming took off 10 bases at V and 3 bases at J, with 19 bases between the two ends.

This clonotype was seen a few times. This chain uses TRBV9 with TRBJ2-7; 10 bases align to TRBD2. The V gene end was trimmed by 4 bases and the J gene end by 5 bases; junction bases not matched to a gene: 6. Germline CDR1 is SGDLS and CDR2 is YYNGEE. There are 14 residues in the CDR3. This chain's CDR3 is CASSSGLALDEQYF. The CDR3 DNA follows: TGTGCCAGCAGCTCGGGACTAGCGCTCGACGAGCAGTACTTC.

This clonotype was picked up a small number of times. The V gene is TRBV4-3, the J gene TRBJ1-6; possible D gene TRBD1, 6 bases. This CDR3 contains 16 residues. CDR1 is LGHNA and CDR2 is YSLEER in the germline V gene. The V and J ends lost 1 base and 9 bases respectively, with 16 bases between them. CDR3 sequence reads: CASSQGGRGISSPLHF. The DNA of the CDR3 is TGCGCCAGCAGCCAAGGGGGCAGGGGTATAAGTTCACCCCTCCACTTT.